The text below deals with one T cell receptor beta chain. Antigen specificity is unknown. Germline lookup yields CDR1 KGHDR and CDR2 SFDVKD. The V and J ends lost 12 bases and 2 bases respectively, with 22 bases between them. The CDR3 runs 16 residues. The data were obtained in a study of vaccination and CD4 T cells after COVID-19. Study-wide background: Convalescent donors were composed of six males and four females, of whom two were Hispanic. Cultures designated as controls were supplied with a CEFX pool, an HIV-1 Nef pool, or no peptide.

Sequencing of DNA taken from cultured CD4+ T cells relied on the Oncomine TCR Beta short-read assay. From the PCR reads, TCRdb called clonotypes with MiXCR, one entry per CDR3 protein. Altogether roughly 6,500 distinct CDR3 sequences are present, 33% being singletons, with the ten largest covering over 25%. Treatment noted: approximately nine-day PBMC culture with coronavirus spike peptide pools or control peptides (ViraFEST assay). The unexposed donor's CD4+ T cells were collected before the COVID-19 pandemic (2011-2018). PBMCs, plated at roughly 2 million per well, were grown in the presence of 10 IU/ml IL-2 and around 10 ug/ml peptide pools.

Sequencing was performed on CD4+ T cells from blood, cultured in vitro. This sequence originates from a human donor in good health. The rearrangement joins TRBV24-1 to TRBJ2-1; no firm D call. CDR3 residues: CAPKVKGGPAYNEQFF. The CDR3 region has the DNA TGTGCCCCCAAAGTGAAGGGTGGACCAGCCTACAATGAGCAGTTCTTC.